The sequence of this TCR beta chain was determined in a study of cytotoxic CD8 clonotypes in ibrutinib-treated CLL. As for the study in general: Partial responders 24, complete 2; about twelve progressed and around 15 stayed in remission by median 68 months.

Study conclusions and caveats: Patients with sustained remission and those progressing were sampled at differing times.

A note on this clone: Its antigen remains unidentified.

TCRdb's table, derived via immunoSEQ multiplex PCR, lists solely in-frame clones and lacks some. The table lists 130,000 to 150,000 clones, about 79% of them singletons, with about 13% in the top ten. CDR1 is SGHNT and CDR2 is YYREEE in the germline V gene (reference sequence). The CDR3 totals 15 residues. Trimming left V 4 bases short and J 0 bases short, with 14 bases between. The chain employs TRBV5-4 and TRBJ2-7; perhaps TRBD2 as D (6 bases). This receptor was obtained from a human donor with chronic lymphocytic leukemia. Sequenced here: PBMCs, sampled after 12 months of ibrutinib treatment. The CDR3 loop is CASSPRGSTSYEQYF. The CDR3 bases are TGTGCCAGCAGCCCCCGGGGGTCGACCTCCTACGAGCAGTACTTC.